The T cell receptor beta chain described here comes from a study of blood T cell repertoires in COVID-19. Looking at the study overall: There were acute and convalescent COVID-19 samples, and they came from the United States, Italy and Spain. T cells, B-cell-depleted T cells, or PBMCs provided the cDNA or gDNA that served as material.

Germline CDR1 SGHRS, CDR2 YFSETQ. The CDR3 loop spans 14 amino acids. With V trimmed by 2 bases and J by 3 bases, 3 bases remained unmatched. In Seattle, patients joined the study during active infection and were tracked longitudinally. Clones were read by immunoSEQ multiplex PCR, and TCRdb kept only the in-frame ones, dropping some. The repertoire holds 250,000 to 300,000 clones, with about 86% as singletons. The genes are TRBV5-1 and TRBJ2-3; the match to TRBD1 covers 7 bases. Sequenced material: peripheral blood. This receptor was taken from a woman in her thirties with COVID-19, enrolled during active disease. The CDR3 region has the DNA TGCGCCAGCAGCTTCGACAGGGTAACAGATACGCAGTATTTT. Its translation is CASSFDRVTDTQYF.